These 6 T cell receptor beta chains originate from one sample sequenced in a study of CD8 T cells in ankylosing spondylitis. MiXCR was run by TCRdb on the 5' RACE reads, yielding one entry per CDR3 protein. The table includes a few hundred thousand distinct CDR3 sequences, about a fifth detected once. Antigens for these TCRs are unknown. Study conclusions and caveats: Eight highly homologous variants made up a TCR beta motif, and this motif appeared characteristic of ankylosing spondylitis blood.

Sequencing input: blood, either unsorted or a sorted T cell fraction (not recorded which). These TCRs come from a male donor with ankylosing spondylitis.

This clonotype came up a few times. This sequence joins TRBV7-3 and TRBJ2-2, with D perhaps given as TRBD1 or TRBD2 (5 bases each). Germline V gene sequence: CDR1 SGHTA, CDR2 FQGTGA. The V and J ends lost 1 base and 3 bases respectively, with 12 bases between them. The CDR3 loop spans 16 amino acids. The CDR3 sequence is CASSLNPGTYTGELFF. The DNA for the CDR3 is TGTGCCAGCAGCTTAAATCCAGGGACCTACACCGGGGAGCTGTTTTTT.

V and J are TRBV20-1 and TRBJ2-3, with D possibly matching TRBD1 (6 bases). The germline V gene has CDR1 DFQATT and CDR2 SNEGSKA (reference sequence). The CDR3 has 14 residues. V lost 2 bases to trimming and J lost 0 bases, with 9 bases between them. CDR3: CSARTDSSTDTQYF. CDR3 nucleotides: TGCAGTGCTAGAACGGACAGTAGCACAGATACGCAGTATTTT.

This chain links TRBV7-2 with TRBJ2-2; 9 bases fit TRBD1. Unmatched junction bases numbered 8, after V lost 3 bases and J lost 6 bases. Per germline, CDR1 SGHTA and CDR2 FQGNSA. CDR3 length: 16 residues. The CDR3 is CASSFTGTGIAGELFF. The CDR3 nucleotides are TGTGCCAGCAGCTTCACCGGGACAGGGATAGCCGGGGAGCTGTTTTTT.

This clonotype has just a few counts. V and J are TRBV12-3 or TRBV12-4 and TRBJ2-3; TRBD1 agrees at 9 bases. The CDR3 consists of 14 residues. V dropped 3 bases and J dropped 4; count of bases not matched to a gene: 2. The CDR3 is CASSFRQGADTQYF. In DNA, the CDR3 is TGTGCCAGCAGTTTTCGACAGGGGGCAGATACGCAGTATTTT.

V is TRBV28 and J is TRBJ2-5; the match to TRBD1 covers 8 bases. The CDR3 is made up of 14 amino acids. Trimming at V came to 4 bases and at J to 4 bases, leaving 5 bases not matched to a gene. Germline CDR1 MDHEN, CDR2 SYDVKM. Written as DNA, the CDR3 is TGTGCCAGCAGTTCGACGACAGGGGCAGAGACCCAGTACTTC. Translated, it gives CASSSTTGAETQYF.

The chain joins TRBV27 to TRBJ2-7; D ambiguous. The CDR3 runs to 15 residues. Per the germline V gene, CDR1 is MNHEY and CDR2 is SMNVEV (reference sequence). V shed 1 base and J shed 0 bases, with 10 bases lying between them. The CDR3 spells CASSLFSGSSYEQYF. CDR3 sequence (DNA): TGTGCCAGCAGTTTATTTTCAGGAAGCTCCTACGAGCAGTACTTC.